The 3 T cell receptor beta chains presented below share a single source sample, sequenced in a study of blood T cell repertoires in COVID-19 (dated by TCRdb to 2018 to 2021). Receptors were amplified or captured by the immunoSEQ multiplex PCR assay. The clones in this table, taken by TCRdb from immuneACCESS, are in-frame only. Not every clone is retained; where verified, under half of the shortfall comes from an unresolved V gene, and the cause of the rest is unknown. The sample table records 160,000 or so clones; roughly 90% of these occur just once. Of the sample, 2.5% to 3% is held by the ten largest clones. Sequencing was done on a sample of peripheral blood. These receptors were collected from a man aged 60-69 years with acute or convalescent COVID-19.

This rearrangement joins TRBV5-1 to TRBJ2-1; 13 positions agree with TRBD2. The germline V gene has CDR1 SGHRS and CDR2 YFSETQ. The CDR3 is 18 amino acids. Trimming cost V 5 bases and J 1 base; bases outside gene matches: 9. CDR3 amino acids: CASRRLAGGWESYNEQFF. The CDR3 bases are TGCGCCAGCAGGAGACTAGCGGGGGGATGGGAATCCTACAATGAGCAGTTCTTC.

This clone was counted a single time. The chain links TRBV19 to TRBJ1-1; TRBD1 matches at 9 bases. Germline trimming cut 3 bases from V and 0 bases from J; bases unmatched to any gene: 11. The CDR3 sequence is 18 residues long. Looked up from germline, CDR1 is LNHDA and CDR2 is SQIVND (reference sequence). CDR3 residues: CASSIGTGRRAMNTEAFF. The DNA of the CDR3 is TGTGCCAGTAGTATCGGGACAGGGAGGAGGGCTATGAACACTGAAGCTTTCTTT.

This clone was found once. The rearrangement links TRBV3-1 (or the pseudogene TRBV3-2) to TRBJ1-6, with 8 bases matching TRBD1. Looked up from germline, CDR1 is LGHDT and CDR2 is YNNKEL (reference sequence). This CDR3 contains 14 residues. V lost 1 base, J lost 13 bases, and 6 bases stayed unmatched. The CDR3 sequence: CASSQGTGREPLHF. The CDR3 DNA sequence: TGTGCCAGCAGCCAAGGGACAGGGCGGGAGCCCCTCCACTTT.